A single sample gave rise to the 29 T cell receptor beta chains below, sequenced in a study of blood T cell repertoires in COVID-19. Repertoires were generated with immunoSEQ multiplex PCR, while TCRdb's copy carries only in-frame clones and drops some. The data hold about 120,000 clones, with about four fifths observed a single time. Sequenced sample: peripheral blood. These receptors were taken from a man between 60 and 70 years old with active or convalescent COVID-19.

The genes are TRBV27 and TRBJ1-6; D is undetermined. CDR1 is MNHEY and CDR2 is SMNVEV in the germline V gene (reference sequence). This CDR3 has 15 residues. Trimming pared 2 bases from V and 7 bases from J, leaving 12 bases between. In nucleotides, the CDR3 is TGTGCCAGCAGTTTAGCGGAACTCGGGAATTCACCCCTCCACTTT. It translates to CASSLAELGNSPLHF.

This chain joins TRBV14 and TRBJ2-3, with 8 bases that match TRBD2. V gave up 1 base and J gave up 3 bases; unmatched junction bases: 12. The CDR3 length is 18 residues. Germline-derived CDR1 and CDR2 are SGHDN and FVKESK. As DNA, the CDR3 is TGTGCCAGCAGCCAAGCTTATTGGCGGGGCGGGAGGACAGATACGCAGTATTTT. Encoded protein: CASSQAYWRGGRTDTQYF. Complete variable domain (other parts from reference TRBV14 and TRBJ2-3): EAGVTQFPSHSVIEKGQTVTLRCDPISGHDNLYWYRRVMGKEIKFLLHFVKESKQDESGMPNNRFLAERTGGTYSTLKVQPAELEDSGVYFCASSQAYWRGGRTDTQYFGPGTRLTVL.

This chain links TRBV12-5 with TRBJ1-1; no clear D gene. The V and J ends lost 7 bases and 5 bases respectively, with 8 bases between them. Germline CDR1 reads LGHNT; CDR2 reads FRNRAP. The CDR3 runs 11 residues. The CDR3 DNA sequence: TGTGCTAGTGCCGAGGGAACTGAAGCTTTCTTT. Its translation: CASAEGTEAFF.

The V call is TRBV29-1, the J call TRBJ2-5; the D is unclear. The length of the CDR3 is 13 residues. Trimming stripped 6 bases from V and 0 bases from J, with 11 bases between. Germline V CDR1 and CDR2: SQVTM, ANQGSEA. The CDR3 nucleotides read TGCAGCGTCCTCGGTGAGAACCAAGAGACCCAGTACTTC. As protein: CSVLGENQETQYF.

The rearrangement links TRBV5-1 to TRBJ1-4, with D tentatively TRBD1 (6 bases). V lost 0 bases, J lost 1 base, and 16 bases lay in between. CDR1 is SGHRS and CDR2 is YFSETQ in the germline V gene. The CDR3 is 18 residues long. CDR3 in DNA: TGCGCCAGCAGCTTGGGGGCCAGGGGCTCGTTAACTAATGAAAAACTGTTTTTT. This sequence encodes CASSLGARGSLTNEKLFF.

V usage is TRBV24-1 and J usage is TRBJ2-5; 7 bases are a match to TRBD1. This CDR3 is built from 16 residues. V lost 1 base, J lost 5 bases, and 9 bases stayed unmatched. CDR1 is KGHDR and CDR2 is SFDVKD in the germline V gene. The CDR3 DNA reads TGTGCCACCAGTGATTTCGCCGGGACAGCTTCGGAGACCCAGTACTTC. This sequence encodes CATSDFAGTASETQYF.

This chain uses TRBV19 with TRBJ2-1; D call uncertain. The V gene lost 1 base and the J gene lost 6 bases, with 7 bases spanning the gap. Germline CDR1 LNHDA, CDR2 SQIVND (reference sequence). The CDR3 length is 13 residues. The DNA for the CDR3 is TGTGCCAGTAGTATAGGCGAGCCCAATGAGCAGTTCTTC. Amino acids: CASSIGEPNEQFF. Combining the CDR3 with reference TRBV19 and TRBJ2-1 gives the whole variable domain DGGITQSPKYLFRKEGQNVTLSCEQNLNHDAMYWYRQDPGQGLRLIYYSQIVNDFQKGDIAEGYSVSREKKESFPLTVTSAQKNPTAFYLCASSIGEPNEQFFGPGTRLTVL.

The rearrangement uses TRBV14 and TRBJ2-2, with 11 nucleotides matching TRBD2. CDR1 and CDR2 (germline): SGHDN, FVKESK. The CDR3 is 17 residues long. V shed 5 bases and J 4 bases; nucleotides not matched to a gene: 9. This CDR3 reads CASSSSGRRDRTGELFF. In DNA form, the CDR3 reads TGTGCCAGCAGCTCTAGCGGGAGGAGAGATCGCACCGGGGAGCTGTTTTTT. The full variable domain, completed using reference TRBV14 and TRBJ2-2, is EAGVTQFPSHSVIEKGQTVTLRCDPISGHDNLYWYRRVMGKEIKFLLHFVKESKQDESGMPNNRFLAERTGGTYSTLKVQPAELEDSGVYFCASSSSGRRDRTGELFFGEGSRLTVL.

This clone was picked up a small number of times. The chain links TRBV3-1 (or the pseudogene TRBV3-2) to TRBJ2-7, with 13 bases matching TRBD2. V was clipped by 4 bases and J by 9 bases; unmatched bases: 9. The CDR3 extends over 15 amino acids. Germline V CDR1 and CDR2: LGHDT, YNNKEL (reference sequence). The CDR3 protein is CASSRGLAGDGTQYF. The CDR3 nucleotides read TGTGCCAGCAGCCGCGGACTAGCGGGAGACGGTACGCAGTACTTC.

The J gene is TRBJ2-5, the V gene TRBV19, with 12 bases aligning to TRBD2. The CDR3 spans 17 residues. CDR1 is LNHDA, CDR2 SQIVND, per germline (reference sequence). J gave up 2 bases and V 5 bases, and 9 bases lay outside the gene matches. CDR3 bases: TGTGCCAGTAGTCGTACTAGCGGGAGGACCCGACAAGAGACCCAGTACTTC. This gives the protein CASSRTSGRTRQETQYF.

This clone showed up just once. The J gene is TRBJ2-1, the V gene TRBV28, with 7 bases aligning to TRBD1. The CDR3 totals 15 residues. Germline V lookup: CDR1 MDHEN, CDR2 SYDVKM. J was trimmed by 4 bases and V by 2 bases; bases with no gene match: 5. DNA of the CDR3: TGTGCCAGCAGTTTAGGGCAGGGGGTTTACAATGAGCAGTTCTTC. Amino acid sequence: CASSLGQGVYNEQFF.

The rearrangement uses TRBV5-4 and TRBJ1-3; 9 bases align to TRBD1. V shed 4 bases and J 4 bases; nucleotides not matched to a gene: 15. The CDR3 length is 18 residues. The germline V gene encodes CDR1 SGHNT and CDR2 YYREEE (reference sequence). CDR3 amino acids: CASSPWTTQGARGNTIYF. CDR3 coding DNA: TGTGCCAGCAGCCCTTGGACGACACAGGGGGCGCGAGGAAACACCATATATTTT.

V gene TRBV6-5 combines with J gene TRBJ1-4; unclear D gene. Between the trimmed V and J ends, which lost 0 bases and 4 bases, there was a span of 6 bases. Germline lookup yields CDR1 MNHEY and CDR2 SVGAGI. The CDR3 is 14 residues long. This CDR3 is CASSYSTVNEKLFF. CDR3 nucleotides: TGTGCCAGCAGTTACTCCACGGTTAATGAAAAACTGTTTTTT.

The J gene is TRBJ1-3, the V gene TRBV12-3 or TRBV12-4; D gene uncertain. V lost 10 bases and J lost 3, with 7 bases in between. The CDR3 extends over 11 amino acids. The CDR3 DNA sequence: TGTGCCACTCTTTATGGAAACACCATATATTTT. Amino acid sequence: CATLYGNTIYF.

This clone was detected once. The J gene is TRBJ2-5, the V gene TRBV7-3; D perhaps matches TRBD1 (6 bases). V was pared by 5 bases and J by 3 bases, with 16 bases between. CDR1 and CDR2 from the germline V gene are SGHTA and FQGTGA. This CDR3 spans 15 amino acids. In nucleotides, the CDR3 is TGTGCCAGCAGCAGACAGGTCGTAGGTGAAGAGACCCAGTACTTC. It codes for CASSRQVVGEETQYF.

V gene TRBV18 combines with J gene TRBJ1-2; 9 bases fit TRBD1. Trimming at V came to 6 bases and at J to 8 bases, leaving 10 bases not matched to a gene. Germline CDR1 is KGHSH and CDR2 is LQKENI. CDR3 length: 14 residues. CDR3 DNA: TGTGCCAGCTCTGTCGACAGGGGGGACTGGGGCTACACCTTC. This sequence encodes CASSVDRGDWGYTF.

The CDR3 protein is CASSGGGRSNQPQHF. In nucleotides, the CDR3 is TGTGCCAGTTCCGGGGGGGGCAGGAGCAATCAGCCCCAGCATTTT. The V and J genes are TRBV19 and TRBJ1-5; tentatively, D is TRBD1 (6 bases). The V gene lost 8 bases and the J gene lost 1 base, with 15 bases spanning the gap. The CDR3 spans 15 residues. From germline, CDR1 is LNHDA and CDR2 SQIVND (reference sequence).

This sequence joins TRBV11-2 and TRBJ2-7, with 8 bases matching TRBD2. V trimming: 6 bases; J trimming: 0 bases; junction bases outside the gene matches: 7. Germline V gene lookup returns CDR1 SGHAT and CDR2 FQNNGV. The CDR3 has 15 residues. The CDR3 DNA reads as TGTGCCAGCAGTCCCCAGCGGGGGAACTCCTACGAGCAGTACTTC. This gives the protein CASSPQRGNSYEQYF. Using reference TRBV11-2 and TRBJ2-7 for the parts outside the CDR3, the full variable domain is EAGVAQSPRYKIIEKRQSVAFWCNPISGHATLYWYQQILGQGPKLLIQFQNNGVVDDSQLPKDRFSAERLKGVDSTLKIQPAKLEDSAVYLCASSPQRGNSYEQYFGPGTRLTVT.

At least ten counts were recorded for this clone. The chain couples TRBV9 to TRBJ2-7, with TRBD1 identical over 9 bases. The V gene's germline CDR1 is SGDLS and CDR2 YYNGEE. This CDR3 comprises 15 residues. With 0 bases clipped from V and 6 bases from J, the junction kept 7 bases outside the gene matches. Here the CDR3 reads CASSVGTGAGFEQYF. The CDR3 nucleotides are TGTGCCAGCAGCGTAGGGACAGGGGCGGGGTTCGAGCAGTACTTC. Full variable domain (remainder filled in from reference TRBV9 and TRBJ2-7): DSGVTQTPKHLITATGQRVTLRCSPRSGDLSVYWYQQSLDQGLQFLIQYYNGEERAKGNILERFSAQQFPDLHSELNLSSLELGDSALYFCASSVGTGAGFEQYFGPGTRLTVT.

The DNA for the CDR3 is TGTGCCAGCAGCAAACAGGGTTCTAACCAGCCCCAGCATTTT. Amino acid sequence: CASSKQGSNQPQHF. The chain uses TRBV28 and TRBJ1-5; D perhaps matches TRBD1 (6 bases). V was trimmed by 6 bases and J by 7 bases, leaving 16 bases between them. The CDR3 has 14 amino acids. The germline gives CDR1 MDHEN, CDR2 SYDVKM.

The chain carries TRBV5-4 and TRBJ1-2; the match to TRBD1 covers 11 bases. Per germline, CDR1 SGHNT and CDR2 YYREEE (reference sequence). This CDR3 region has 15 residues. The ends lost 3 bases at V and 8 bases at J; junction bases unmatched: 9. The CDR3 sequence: CASSSGQGAGLGYTF. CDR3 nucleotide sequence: TGTGCCAGCAGCTCCGGACAGGGGGCGGGATTAGGCTACACCTTC.

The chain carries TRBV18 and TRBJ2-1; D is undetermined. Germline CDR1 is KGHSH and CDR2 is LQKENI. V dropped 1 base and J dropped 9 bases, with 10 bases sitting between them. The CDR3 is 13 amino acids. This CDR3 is CASSPQQKSEQFF. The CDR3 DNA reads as TGTGCCAGCTCACCACAACAGAAGAGTGAGCAGTTCTTC. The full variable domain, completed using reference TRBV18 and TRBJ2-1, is NAGVMQNPRHLVRRRGQEARLRCSPMKGHSHVYWYRQLPEEGLKFMVYLQKENIIDESGMPKERFSAEFPKEGPSILRIQQVVRGDSAAYFCASSPQQKSEQFFGPGTRLTVL.

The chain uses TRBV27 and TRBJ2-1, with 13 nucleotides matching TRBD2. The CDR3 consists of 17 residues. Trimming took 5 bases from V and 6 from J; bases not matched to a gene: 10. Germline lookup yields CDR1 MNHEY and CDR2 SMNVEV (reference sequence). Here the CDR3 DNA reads TGTGCCAGCAGTATCCGACTAGCGGGAGGCGTGGGCAATGAGCAGTTCTTC. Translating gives CASSIRLAGGVGNEQFF.

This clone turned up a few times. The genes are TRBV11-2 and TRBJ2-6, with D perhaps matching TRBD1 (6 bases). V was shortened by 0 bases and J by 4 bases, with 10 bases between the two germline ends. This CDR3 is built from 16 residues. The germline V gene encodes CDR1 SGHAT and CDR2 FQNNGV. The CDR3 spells CASSLEAGTGANVLTF. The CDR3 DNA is TGTGCCAGCAGCTTAGAGGCAGGGACAGGGGCCAACGTCCTGACTTTC.

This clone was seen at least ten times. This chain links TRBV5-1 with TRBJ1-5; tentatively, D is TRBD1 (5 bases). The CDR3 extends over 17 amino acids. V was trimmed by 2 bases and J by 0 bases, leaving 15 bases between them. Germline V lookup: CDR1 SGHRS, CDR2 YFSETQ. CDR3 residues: CASSLGGGTDSNQPQHF. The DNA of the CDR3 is TGCGCCAGCAGCTTAGGCGGGGGAACGGATAGCAATCAGCCCCAGCATTTT.

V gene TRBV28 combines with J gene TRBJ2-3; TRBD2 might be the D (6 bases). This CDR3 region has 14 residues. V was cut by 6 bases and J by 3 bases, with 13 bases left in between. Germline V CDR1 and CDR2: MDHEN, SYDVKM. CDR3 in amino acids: CASSWDGTTDTQYF. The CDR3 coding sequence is TGTGCCAGCAGCTGGGACGGGACTACAGATACGCAGTATTTT.

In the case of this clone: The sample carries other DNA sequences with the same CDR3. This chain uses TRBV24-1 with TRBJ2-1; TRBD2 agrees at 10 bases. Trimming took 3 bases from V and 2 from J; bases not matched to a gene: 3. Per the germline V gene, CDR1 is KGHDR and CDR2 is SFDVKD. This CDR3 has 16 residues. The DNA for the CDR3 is TGTGCCACCAGTGATCCCGGGACTAGCGCCTACAATGAGCAGTTCTTC. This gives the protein CATSDPGTSAYNEQFF.

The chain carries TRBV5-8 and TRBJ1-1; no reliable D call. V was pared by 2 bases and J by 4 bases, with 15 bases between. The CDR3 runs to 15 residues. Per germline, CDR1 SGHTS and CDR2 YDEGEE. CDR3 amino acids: CASSFRAVGSTEAFF. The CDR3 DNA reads TGTGCCAGCAGCTTCCGAGCAGTAGGGAGCACTGAAGCTTTCTTT.

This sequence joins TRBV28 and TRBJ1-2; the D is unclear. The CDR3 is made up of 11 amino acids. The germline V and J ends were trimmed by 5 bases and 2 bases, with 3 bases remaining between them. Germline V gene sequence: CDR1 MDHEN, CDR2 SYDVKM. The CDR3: CASSRNYGYTF. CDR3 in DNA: TGTGCCAGCAGTCGGAACTATGGCTACACCTTC.